A single sample is the source of the 32 T cell receptor beta chains below, sequenced in a study of Ad26.COV2.S vaccination and SARS-CoV-2 variants. The treatment denotes: roughly 19 received Ad26.COV2.S at low or high dose, single or two shots; about 5 received placebo; per-sample allocation not given. Sampling was performed 63 days after the first vaccine or placebo injection. Method: immunoSEQ multiplex PCR; TCRdb's copy keeps in-frame clones and lacks some. The repertoire holds 200,000 to 300,000 clones, with 88% as singletons. Sequenced here: peripheral blood, sampled in a trial of Ad26.COV2.S vaccine versus placebo. Receptors were obtained from a person between 18 and 59 years old who received the Ad26.COV2.S COVID-19 vaccine or a placebo.

The V gene is TRBV6-5, the J gene TRBJ2-5; D possibly corresponds to TRBD1 (5 bases). This CDR3 is built from 12 residues. Per the germline V gene, CDR1 is MNHEY and CDR2 is SVGAGI. The V end lost 8 bases, the J end lost 3 bases, and 10 bases lay between the germline ends. CDR3 DNA sequence: TGTGCCAGCGACAGATCGAAAGAGACCCAGTACTTC. It is translated as CASDRSKETQYF.

This clone was observed a handful of times. This rearrangement joins TRBV6-1 to TRBJ1-6; TRBD1 might be the D (6 bases). Trimming shortened V by 2 bases and J by 9 bases, and 8 bases separated the two germline ends. CDR3 size: 13 residues. Germline assignment: CDR1 MNHNS and CDR2 SASEGT. The CDR3 nucleotides are TGTGCCAGCAGTGAACAGGGGATTTCACCCCTCCACTTT. Translated, it gives CASSEQGISPLHF.

The gene calls are TRBV9 and TRBJ2-1, with 7 positions matching TRBD2. Germline assignment: CDR1 SGDLS and CDR2 YYNGEE. Unmatched junction bases numbered 18, after V lost 4 bases and J lost 8 bases. This CDR3 contains 17 residues. The CDR3 region is CASSPREWEGIGDEQFF. CDR3 nucleotides: TGTGCCAGCAGCCCCCGGGAGTGGGAGGGGATTGGGGATGAGCAGTTCTTC.

The chain recombines TRBV27 with TRBJ2-6, with D possibly TRBD2 on 5 matching bases. The ends were cut back, 6 bases at V and 4 bases at J, with 13 bases in the middle. CDR1 MNHEY and CDR2 SMNVEV come from the germline V gene (reference sequence). This CDR3 is built from 15 residues. CDR3 nucleotide sequence: TGTGCCAGCAGACTATCGGGGTTAGGGGCCAACGTCCTGACTTTC. Protein sequence: CASRLSGLGANVLTF. Drawing the rest from reference TRBV27 and TRBJ2-6, the complete variable domain is EAQVTQNPRYLITVTGKKLTVTCSQNMNHEYMSWYRQDPGLGLRQIYYSMNVEVTDKGDVPEGYKVSRKEKRNFPLILESPSPNQTSLYFCASRLSGLGANVLTFGAGSRLTVL.

J is TRBJ1-5 and V is TRBV6-2 or TRBV6-3; 7 nucleotides agree with TRBD1. V shed 6 bases, J shed 2 bases, and the junction held 10 bases outside the gene matches. Germline-derived CDR1 and CDR2 are MNHEY and SVGEGT. This CDR3 contains 16 residues. CDR3 loop: CASSLEEGAGNQPQHF. In DNA form, the CDR3 reads TGTGCCAGCAGCCTAGAGGAGGGGGCGGGCAATCAGCCCCAGCATTTT.

This sequence joins TRBV7-2 and TRBJ2-1; possible D gene TRBD2, 6 bases. V was pared by 2 bases and J by 9 bases, with 17 bases between. This CDR3 comprises 15 residues. Looked up from germline, CDR1 is SGHTA and CDR2 is FQGNSA. In DNA form, the CDR3 reads TGTGCCAGCAGCTTATTTGACGCGGGGTGGGGTGAGCAGTTCTTC. This translates into CASSLFDAGWGEQFF. The complete variable domain, with remaining parts taken from reference TRBV7-2 and TRBJ2-1, reads GAGVSQSPSNKVTEKGKDVELRCDPISGHTALYWYRQSLGQGLEFLIYFQGNSAPDKSGLPSDRFSAERTGGSVSTLTIQRTQQEDSAVYLCASSLFDAGWGEQFFGPGTRLTVL.

In the case of this clone: The junction differs from germline at one of its ends, possibly a read error. This rearrangement joins TRBV27 to TRBJ2-2; 8 bases agree with TRBD2. Germline assignment: CDR1 MNHEY and CDR2 SMNVEV (reference sequence). This CDR3 comprises 12 residues. CDR3 sequence: CASSLIGGDLFF. CDR3 sequence (DNA): TGTGCCAGCAGTTTAATCGGGGGGGACCTGTTTTTT.

The chain is built from TRBV5-1 and TRBJ2-7; D gene unclear. The germline CDR1 and CDR2 sequences are SGHRS and YFSETQ. Trimming shortened V by 4 bases and J by 0 bases, and 14 bases separated the two germline ends. This CDR3 spans 15 amino acids. The CDR3 DNA sequence: TGCGCCAGCAGCCATGGCACGCTCAGCTCCTACGAGCAGTACTTC. This gives the protein CASSHGTLSSYEQYF.

J is TRBJ1-1 and V is TRBV10-3; perhaps TRBD1 as D (6 bases). The V gene's germline CDR1 is ENHRY and CDR2 SYGVKD. The CDR3 contains 14 residues. The V end was cut by 6 bases, the J end by 5 bases, with 16 bases between. The CDR3 nucleotides are TGTGCCATCAGCCTGGGACACCCGGGGACTGAAGCTTTCTTT. Translation gives CAISLGHPGTEAFF.

The chain links TRBV7-2 to TRBJ1-5; 8 bases map to TRBD1. The CDR3 has 14 residues. V was clipped by 5 bases and J by 5 bases; unmatched bases: 5. Germline loops: CDR1 SGHTA, CDR2 FQGNSA. As DNA, the CDR3 is TGTGCCAGCAGCCCGGACAGGGCGTATCAGCCCCAGCATTTT. It yields the protein CASSPDRAYQPQHF.

This chain uses TRBV6-6 with TRBJ2-6; no firm D call. The CDR3 contains 16 residues. From germline, CDR1 is MNHNY and CDR2 SVGAGI (reference sequence). V lost 0 bases to trimming and J lost 0 bases, with 6 bases between them. This CDR3 reads CASSYSGLSGANVLTF. Here the CDR3 DNA reads TGTGCCAGCAGTTACTCGGGCCTCTCTGGGGCCAACGTCCTGACTTTC.

The genes are TRBV6-2 or TRBV6-3 and TRBJ2-7, with a weak D call TRBD1 (5 bases). The V and J ends lost 6 bases and 4 bases respectively, with 10 bases between them. The CDR3 is 12 residues long. Germline values: CDR1 MNHEY, CDR2 SVGEGT. CDR3 sequence reads: CASSLTVYEQYF. The CDR3 nucleotides are TGTGCCAGCAGCCTGACAGTTTACGAGCAGTACTTC.

This clone has just one count. This chain joins TRBV19 and TRBJ2-3, with unresolved D. The length of the CDR3 is 11 residues. V lost 4 bases and J lost 3, with 2 bases in between. Germline V gives CDR1 LNHDA, CDR2 SQIVND (reference sequence). The CDR3 region is CASSRTDTQYF. The CDR3 nucleotides read TGTGCCAGTAGTAGGACAGATACGCAGTATTTT.

The chain has TRBV4-3 and TRBJ2-3; 7 positions match TRBD2. The junction had 9 bases not matched to a gene; V was cut back by 5 bases and J by 1 base. The germline V gene encodes CDR1 LGHNA and CDR2 YSLEER. The CDR3 totals 16 residues. The CDR3 nucleotides are TGCGCCAGCAGCAAAAGCCGGGACTATGGCACAGATACGCAGTATTTT. Protein: CASSKSRDYGTDTQYF.

The chain uses TRBV20-1 and TRBJ2-7, with 11 bases lining up with TRBD1. Germline lookup yields CDR1 DFQATT and CDR2 SNEGSKA (reference sequence). Trimming cost V 3 bases and J 4 bases; bases outside gene matches: 5. The CDR3 is 14 residues long. The CDR3 DNA sequence: TGCAGTGCTAGTTGGGGACAGGGGGTTTACGAGCAGTACTTC. Translated, it gives CSASWGQGVYEQYF.

The chain combines TRBV3-1 (or the pseudogene TRBV3-2) with TRBJ1-2; unclear D gene. Germline CDR1 and CDR2: LGHDT and YNNKEL (reference sequence). This CDR3 has 16 amino acids. Trimming removed 4 bases at V and 4 bases at J, with 19 bases between. The CDR3 DNA sequence: TGTGCCAGCAGCCCACGGGCCGCCGCTGTACCCTATGGCTACACCTTC. Its translation is CASSPRAAAVPYGYTF.

This sequence joins TRBV6-6 and TRBJ2-7; 7 bases are shared with TRBD1. The CDR3 is made up of 13 amino acids. CDR1 is MNHNY, CDR2 SVGAGI, per germline (reference sequence). V shed 2 bases, J shed 3 bases, and the junction held 1 base outside the gene matches. The CDR3 nucleotides are TGTGCCAGCAGTTACGACAGGGTCTACGAGCAGTACTTC. It specifies CASSYDRVYEQYF.

The chain is built from TRBV14 and TRBJ2-7; 11 bases line up with TRBD1. CDR3 length: 15 residues. V was pared by 1 base and J by 4 bases, with 3 bases of the junction left unmatched. Per the germline V gene, CDR1 is SGHDN and CDR2 is FVKESK. The CDR3 sequence: CASSQVGQGGYEQYF. DNA of the CDR3: TGTGCCAGCAGCCAAGTGGGACAGGGGGGTTACGAGCAGTACTTC.

V is TRBV7-2 and J is TRBJ2-7; 7 bases line up with TRBD1. Losses at the gene ends were 2 bases for V and 3 bases for J; bases not matched to a gene: 1. The CDR3 consists of 13 residues. Germline assignment: CDR1 SGHTA and CDR2 FQGNSA. The CDR3 region has the DNA TGTGCCAGCAGCTTAAACAGGGGCTACGAGCAGTACTTC. Translating it yields CASSLNRGYEQYF.

This chain joins TRBV6-2 or TRBV6-3 and TRBJ2-1; a weak D match, TRBD2 (5 bases). Germline values: CDR1 MNHEY, CDR2 SVGEGT. Deletions cut 2 bases from V and 10 bases from J, with 18 bases between. The CDR3 spans 15 residues. Here the CDR3 DNA reads TGTGCCAGCAGTTACGAGGGTAGCGCGTTTCGGGAGCAGTTCTTC. Translating it yields CASSYEGSAFREQFF.

DNA of the CDR3: TGTGCCATCAGTGGAGGGCCCCTGGACCAAGAGACCCAGTACTTC. Translation gives CAISGGPLDQETQYF. The chain has TRBV10-3 and TRBJ2-5; the D gene is possibly TRBD2 (5 bases). Germline V gene sequence: CDR1 ENHRY, CDR2 SYGVKD. V shed 4 bases and J shed 0 bases, with 12 bases lying between them. This CDR3 has 15 residues.

This clone occurred once. CDR3 DNA sequence: TGTGCCAGCAGGACTACCCGGCGAAGTATAGATACGCAGTATTTT. Translation: CASRTTRRSIDTQYF. The chain has TRBV19 and TRBJ2-3, with D possibly matching TRBD2 (6 bases). The V end lost 9 bases, the J end lost 5 bases, and 21 bases lay between the germline ends. Per germline, CDR1 LNHDA and CDR2 SQIVND (reference sequence). This CDR3 has 15 amino acids.

The chain has TRBV30 and TRBJ1-3; D uncertain. The CDR3 totals 14 residues. Per germline, CDR1 GTSNPN and CDR2 SVGIG (reference sequence). V dropped 0 bases and J dropped 6 bases, with 12 bases sitting between them. CDR3 region: CAWSVAGVSNTIYF. The CDR3 DNA reads TGTGCCTGGAGTGTAGCTGGGGTTTCAAACACCATATATTTT.

The chain employs TRBV6-5 and TRBJ1-5; a possible D gene is TRBD1 (5 bases). CDR1 and CDR2 from the germline V gene are MNHEY and SVGAGI. The CDR3 runs to 15 residues. Trimming stripped 6 bases from V and 7 bases from J, with 19 bases between. The CDR3 bases are TGTGCCAGCAGAGATGGGACCGCGGCCGGGCAGCCCCAGCATTTT. Its translation: CASRDGTAAGQPQHF.

J is TRBJ2-1 and V is TRBV28; 10 nucleotides align to TRBD2. CDR1 and CDR2 (germline): MDHEN, SYDVKM. The CDR3 is made up of 14 amino acids. Unmatched junction bases numbered 6, after V lost 8 bases and J lost 5 bases. CDR3 sequence: CASHLAGVHNEQFF. DNA of the CDR3: TGTGCCAGCCATCTAGCGGGAGTACACAATGAGCAGTTCTTC.

V usage is TRBV27 and J usage is TRBJ2-7, with 13 positions matching TRBD2. Germline values: CDR1 MNHEY, CDR2 SMNVEV (reference sequence). Trimming took 7 bases from V and 7 from J; bases not matched to a gene: 4. The CDR3 runs 13 residues. The CDR3 loop is CASKLAGGREQYF. The CDR3 bases are TGTGCCAGCAAACTAGCGGGGGGGCGTGAGCAGTACTTC.

The chain's CDR3 is CASSSGGTGSYEQYF. The CDR3 DNA follows: TGTGCCAGTAGTTCGGGTGGGACAGGCTCCTACGAGCAGTACTTC. The chain is built from TRBV19 and TRBJ2-7, with 8 bases lining up with TRBD1. V was clipped by 5 bases and J by 0 bases; unmatched bases: 6. CDR1 is LNHDA, CDR2 SQIVND, per germline (reference sequence). The CDR3 loop spans 15 amino acids.

This rearrangement joins TRBV5-1 to TRBJ1-4, with D possibly being TRBD1 (5 bases). The V gene lost 0 bases and the J gene lost 3 bases, with 6 bases spanning the gap. The V gene's germline CDR1 is SGHRS and CDR2 YFSETQ. The CDR3 is 14 residues long. The CDR3 nucleotides are TGCGCCAGCAGCTTGGACAGGTCTAATGAAAAACTGTTTTTT. Translated, it gives CASSLDRSNEKLFF.

The chain has TRBV7-2 and TRBJ1-4; D gene ambiguous. The CDR3 runs 16 residues. Germline V CDR1 and CDR2: SGHTA, FQGNSA. The V gene lost 3 bases and the J gene lost 7 bases, with 18 bases spanning the gap. For the CDR3, the DNA is TGTGCCAGCAGCTTCGGCCCGGGCGACGTGGGTGAAAAACTGTTTTTT. Protein product: CASSFGPGDVGEKLFF.

V gene TRBV24-1 combines with J gene TRBJ2-3, with D unresolved. From germline, CDR1 is KGHDR and CDR2 SFDVKD. V was pared by 10 bases and J by 0 bases, with 10 bases between. There are 13 residues in the CDR3. CDR3 in DNA: TGTGCCACACGACGGTCTAGCACAGATACGCAGTATTTT. It yields the protein CATRRSSTDTQYF.

This chain uses TRBV5-1 with TRBJ2-6, with D uncertain. Germline loops: CDR1 SGHRS, CDR2 YFSETQ. There are 17 residues in the CDR3. V was cut by 1 base and J by 0 bases, with 11 bases left in between. Written as DNA, the CDR3 is TGCGCCAGCAGCTTGCTACGGTGGGACTCTGGGGCCAACGTCCTGACTTTC. This translates into CASSLLRWDSGANVLTF.

This clone was recorded once. J is TRBJ1-2 and V is TRBV5-4; 8 bases map to TRBD1. Germline CDR1 and CDR2: SGHNT and YYREEE (reference sequence). J gave up 6 bases and V 2 bases, and 12 bases lay outside the gene matches. The CDR3 is 16 amino acids. CDR3 DNA: TGTGCCAGCAGCTTCCTCGGACAGGGTGTTTCCCATGGCTACACCTTC. Its translation: CASSFLGQGVSHGYTF.